The T cell receptor beta chain under discussion was sequenced for a study of blood T cells in healthy people across ages. Study observations and caveats: Diversity estimates from one million T cells were considered underestimates. Older age coincided with a roughly linear decline in TCR beta diversity per million T cells.

A word on this clonotype: What it recognizes is unknown.

A J-beta primer mix and a sample-barcoded 5' primer were used in a second PCR of roughly 6 to 11 cycles. MiXCR, run by TCRdb on the 5' RACE reads, gives a single entry per CDR3 protein. The sample lists around 1,100,000 distinct CDR3 sequences, around two fifths occurring once. It was 9.5 to 10 milliliters of peripheral blood that were drawn from each donor. Germline assignment: CDR1 MNHEY and CDR2 SVGEGT. CDR3 length: 13 amino acids. V was pared by 6 bases and J by 4 bases, with 13 bases between. The sample comprised blood. The origin of this receptor is a man between 18 and 29 years old in good health. V gene TRBV6-2 or TRBV6-3 combines with J gene TRBJ2-7; D ambiguous. CDR3 protein: CASRRPGIYEQYF. CDR3 coding DNA: TGTGCCAGCAGACGCCCAGGAATTTACGAGCAGTACTTC.